The entry below describes one TCR beta chain. The sample holds a few counts of this clone. Its target antigen remains unknown. No base-level quality is on record; no much larger clone is a single base apart. The data were obtained in a study of CD8+ T cells in alopecia areata (dated by TCRdb to the late 2010s). Background on the whole study: High-throughput TCRbeta sequencing was used to examine T cell clonal expansion in alopecia areata in both the C3H/HeJ mouse model and human patients. RNA was extracted with the PAXgene miRNA kit for fixed scalp, the miRNeasy kit for PBMCs, and the RNeasy kit for mouse skin. In humans, TCRbeta sequencing was performed on scalp tissue and on sorted CD4+ and CD8+ peripheral blood T cells from healthy controls and from patients with patchy or totalis/universalis alopecia areata. TCRbeta CDR3 regions were amplified by immunoSEQ multiplex PCR with 35 Vbeta forward and 13 Jbeta reverse primers. Scalp clonality was compared across normal scalp (n=4), patchy alopecia areata scalp (n=8), and alopecia totalis/universalis scalp (n=8). Broader findings and caveats from the paper: Higher clonality and more expanded CD8+ clones were observed in lesional scalp than in normal scalp, particularly in alopecia totalis/universalis, a finding suggestive of antigenic drive. TCR sequences shared between patients were less clear than in mice, possibly partly because of HLA diversity in the patient population. Unlike mouse skin, where gammadelta T cells dominate, normal human skin contains resident alphabeta T cells that get sequenced too, which complicates analysis of the scalp TCR repertoire.

The library was built by means of the immunoSEQ multiplex PCR assay. RNA was extracted from all samples and reverse transcribed into cDNA, which served as template for TCR sequencing. First-strand cDNA was synthesized with SuperScript III using a 2:1 mix of oligo-dT and random hexamers. A synthetic immune receptor repertoire was used to measure amplification bias, and any remaining bias was corrected computationally. From the authors' description of their analysis: After raw reads were preprocessed to remove errors, the CDR3 was defined following IMGT conventions as running from the conserved cysteine to phenylalanine. Clonality was computed by normalizing Shannon entropy by log2 of the number of productive unique TCRs and subtracting the result from 1. CD4 or CD8 identity of scalp clones was inferred by cross-referencing scalp TCRbeta sequences with sorted blood CD4 and CD8 repertoires. Here the immuneACCESS table is served through TCRdb, limited to in-frame sequences with V and J called. Missing clones are a known gap in these copies; in checked studies unresolved V genes cover under half, and the rest lacks a known reason. V, J and clone size are taken as reported in that table, and D and trimming were inferred from the DNA itself. The sample table records roughly 2,600 clones; less than 75% of these occur just once. About a tenth of the sample goes to the ten largest clones.

Germline trimming: 3 bases from V, 5 bases from J; junction bases outside gene matches: 12. As encoded in the germline V gene, CDR1 is MDHEN while CDR2 is SYDVKM. The CDR3 holds 18 amino acids from the cysteine to the phenylalanine. The sequence is cut down to CDR3 DNA, 54 bases in frame from base 1. Scalp biopsies and blood samples were obtained from unaffected controls. Human scalp biopsies went straight into PAXgene tissue containers for immediate fixation. Recombination connected TRBV28 to TRBJ2-5; 13 middle bases align to TRBD2. The specimen was skin. The sequence derives from a human donor in good health. The sequenced DNA: TGTGCCAGCAGTTTGGAACTAGCGGGGGGGAGTTATAAGGAGACCCAGTACTTC. It codes for CASSLELAGGSYKETQYF.